A selection of T cell receptor beta chains follows, all from one sample in a study of glioma-infiltrating T cells. TCRdb reprocessed the multiplex PCR reads with MiXCR, giving one entry per CDR3 protein. The table records 300,000 to 400,000 distinct CDR3 sequences, about 40% of them present only once. Sample: glioma tissue, nonneoplastic brain tissue, or PBMCs (not recorded which). Receptors originate from a human donor with low-grade glioma or glioblastoma, undergoing nonglioma brain surgery, or in good health (not recorded which). Each CDR3 is given with its conserved first and last residue.

J gene	V gene	CDR3 protein
TRBJ2-7	TRBV4-1	CASSLGLAGIVYEQYF
TRBJ1-2	TRBV19	CASSITGDYGYTF
TRBJ1-5	TRBV20-1	CSALGQVNQPQHF
TRBJ2-3	TRBV20-1	CSARDPLQGPTDTQYF
TRBJ2-7	TRBV6-2/TRBV6-3	CASSHLYEQYF
TRBJ2-5	TRBV7-2	CASSSTPGMETQYF
TRBJ1-2	TRBV6-5	CASSLLRNLNYGYTF
TRBJ2-1	TRBV19	CASEPMKSGGEQFF
TRBJ2-7	TRBV19	CASSIDHYRGREQYF
TRBJ1-5	TRBV7-9	CASSLAGQGNQPQHF
TRBJ2-1	TRBV15	CATSRDPGTGNEQFF
TRBJ1-5	TRBV15	CATTRQADQPQHF
TRBJ2-5	TRBV5-1	CASHDYGTQYF
TRBJ2-1	TRBV29-1	CSVEDGTRPDNEQFF
TRBJ1-1	TRBV2	CASILQGTEAFF
TRBJ2-1	TRBV27	CASSFLVAGGSYNEQFF
TRBJ1-2	TRBV12-3/TRBV12-4	CASSLGQGGGYGYTF
TRBJ2-4	TRBV7-2	CASTNSVDRKNIQYF
TRBJ2-1	TRBV2	CAISPGQGYNEQFF
TRBJ2-7	TRBV28	CASSNTGARTSGRRYEQYF
TRBJ2-7	TRBV4-2	CASSQLVASGPYEQYF
TRBJ2-7	TRBV4-3	CASSQDEAGLASSYEQYF
TRBJ1-1	TRBV28	CAGSSSGDHTEAFF
TRBJ2-6	TRBV6-2/TRBV6-3	CASSYGSSTGANVLTF
TRBJ2-7	TRBV20-1	CSARAGQTAYEQYF
TRBJ2-1	TRBV19	CASSNTYNEQFF
TRBJ1-1	TRBV2	CASSEEGSQAAFF
TRBJ2-1	TRBV25-1	CASRDLEGAHEQFF
.	TRBV18	CASSTLDRVYEQYF
TRBJ1-1	TRBV9	CASSPHGRTEAFF
TRBJ2-7	TRBV6-2/TRBV6-3	CASSYSGLWTWGTYEQYF
TRBJ2-1	TRBV10-3	CAIRKGGGEQFF
TRBJ1-1	TRBV3-1	CASSLIPPGQGKGLNTEAFF
TRBJ1-1	TRBV12-3/TRBV12-4	CAGRRTGITEAFF